This TCR beta chain emerged from a study of shared clonotypes between healthy human individuals. This table comes from immunoSEQ multiplex PCR, and its TCRdb copy is limited to in-frame clones, with some not included. The sample holds some 490,000 clones, around four fifths seen once. The CDR3 length is 13 residues. V was cut by 5 bases and J by 7 bases, with 11 bases left in between. Germline loops: CDR1 WNHNN, CDR2 SYGVQD (reference sequence). The source of this sequence is a woman in her forties in good health. Some clones in this sample may be carry-over from other donors' samples. Sequenced: PBMCs. The genes are TRBV10-1 and TRBJ2-2; either TRBD1 or TRBD2 may fit D (5 bases each). The CDR3 sequence: CASSITGGGELFF. The DNA for the CDR3 is TGCGCCAGCAGTATTACAGGAGGCGGGGAGCTGTTTTTT.